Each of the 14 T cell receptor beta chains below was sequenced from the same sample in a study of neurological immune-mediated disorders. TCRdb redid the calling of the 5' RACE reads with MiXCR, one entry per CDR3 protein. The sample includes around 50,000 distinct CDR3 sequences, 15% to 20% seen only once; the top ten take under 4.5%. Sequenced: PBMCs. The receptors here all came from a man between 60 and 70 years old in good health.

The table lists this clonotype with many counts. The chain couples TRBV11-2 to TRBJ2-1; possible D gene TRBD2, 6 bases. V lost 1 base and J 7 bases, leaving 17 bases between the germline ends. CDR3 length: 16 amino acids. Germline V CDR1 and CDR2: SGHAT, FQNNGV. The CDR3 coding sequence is TGTGCCAGCAGCTTAGTTGGGGGGTTGGGGAAAAATGAGCAGTTCTTC. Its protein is CASSLVGGLGKNEQFF. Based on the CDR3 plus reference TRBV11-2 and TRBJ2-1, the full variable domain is EAGVAQSPRYKIIEKRQSVAFWCNPISGHATLYWYQQILGQGPKLLIQFQNNGVVDDSQLPKDRFSAERLKGVDSTLKIQPAKLEDSAVYLCASSLVGGLGKNEQFFGPGTRLTVL.

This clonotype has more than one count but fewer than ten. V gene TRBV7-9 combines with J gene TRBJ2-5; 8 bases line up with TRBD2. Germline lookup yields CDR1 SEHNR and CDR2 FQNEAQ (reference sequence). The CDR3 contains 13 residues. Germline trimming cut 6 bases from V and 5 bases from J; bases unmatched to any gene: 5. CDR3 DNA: TGTGCCAGCAGAACTAGCGGTGGGGAGACCCAGTACTTC. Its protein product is CASRTSGGETQYF.

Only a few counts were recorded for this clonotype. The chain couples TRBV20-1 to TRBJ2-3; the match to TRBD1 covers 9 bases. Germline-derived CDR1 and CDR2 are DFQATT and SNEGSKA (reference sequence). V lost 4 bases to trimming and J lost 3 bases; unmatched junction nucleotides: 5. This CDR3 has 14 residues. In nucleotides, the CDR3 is TGCAGTGCTACCGGGACAGGGACAACAGATACGCAGTATTTT. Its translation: CSATGTGTTDTQYF.

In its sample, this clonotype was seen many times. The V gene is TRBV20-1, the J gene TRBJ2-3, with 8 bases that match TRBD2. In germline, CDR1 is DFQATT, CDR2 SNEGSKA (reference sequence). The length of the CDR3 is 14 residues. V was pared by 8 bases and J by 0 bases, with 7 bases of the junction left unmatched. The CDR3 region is CSPAGGSSTDTQYF. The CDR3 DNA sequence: TGCAGTCCTGCGGGGGGATCTAGCACAGATACGCAGTATTTT.

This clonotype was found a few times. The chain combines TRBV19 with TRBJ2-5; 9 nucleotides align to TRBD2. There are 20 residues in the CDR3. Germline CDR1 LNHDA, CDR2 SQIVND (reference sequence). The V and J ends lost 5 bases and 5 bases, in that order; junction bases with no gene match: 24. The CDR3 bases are TGTGCCAGTAGTCCTTCTGGGGGTAGCGGGAGAATCGGAAGAAGGGAGACCCAGTACTTC. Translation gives CASSPSGGSGRIGRRETQYF.

CDR3: CASSQGKLFF. The CDR3 DNA reads as TGTGCCAGTAGTCAAGGAAAACTGTTTTTT. The V and J genes are TRBV19 and TRBJ1-4; D is unresolved. V was pared by 5 bases and J by 10 bases, with 5 bases between. Germline-derived CDR1 and CDR2 are LNHDA and SQIVND (reference sequence). The CDR3 contains 10 residues.

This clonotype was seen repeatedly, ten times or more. The CDR3 here is CASSPEGTEAFF. The CDR3 DNA sequence: TGCGCCAGCAGCCCTGAGGGCACTGAAGCTTTCTTT. The chain joins TRBV4-1 to TRBJ1-1; no reliable D call. CDR1 and CDR2 from the germline V gene are MGHRA and YSYEKL. V lost 4 bases, J lost 4 bases, and 7 bases lay in between. The CDR3 is made up of 12 amino acids.

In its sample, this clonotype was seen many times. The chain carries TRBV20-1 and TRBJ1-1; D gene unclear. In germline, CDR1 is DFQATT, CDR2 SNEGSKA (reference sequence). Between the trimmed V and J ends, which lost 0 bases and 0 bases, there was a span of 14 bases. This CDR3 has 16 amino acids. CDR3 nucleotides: TGCAGTGCTAGAGATGAGTCTCGATTAGTGAACACTGAAGCTTTCTTT. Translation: CSARDESRLVNTEAFF.

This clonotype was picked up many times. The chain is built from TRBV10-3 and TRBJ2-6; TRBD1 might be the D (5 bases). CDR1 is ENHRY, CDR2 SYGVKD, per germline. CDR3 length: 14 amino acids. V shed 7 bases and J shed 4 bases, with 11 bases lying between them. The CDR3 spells CAINPQGGANVLTF. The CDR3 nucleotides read TGTGCCATCAACCCGCAGGGAGGGGCCAACGTCCTGACTTTC.

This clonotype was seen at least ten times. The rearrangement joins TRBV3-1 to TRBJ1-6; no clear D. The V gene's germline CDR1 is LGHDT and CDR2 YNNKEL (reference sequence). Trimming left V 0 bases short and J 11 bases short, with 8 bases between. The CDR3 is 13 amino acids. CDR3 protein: CASSQEGGTPLHF. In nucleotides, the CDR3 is TGTGCCAGCAGCCAAGAGGGAGGAACACCCCTCCACTTT.

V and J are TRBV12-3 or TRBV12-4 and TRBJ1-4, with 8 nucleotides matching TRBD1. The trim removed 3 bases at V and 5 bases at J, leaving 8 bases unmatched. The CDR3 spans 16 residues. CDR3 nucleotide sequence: TGTGCCAGCAGTTTTTCCAGGACAGGGCAGAATGAAAAACTGTTTTTT. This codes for CASSFSRTGQNEKLFF.

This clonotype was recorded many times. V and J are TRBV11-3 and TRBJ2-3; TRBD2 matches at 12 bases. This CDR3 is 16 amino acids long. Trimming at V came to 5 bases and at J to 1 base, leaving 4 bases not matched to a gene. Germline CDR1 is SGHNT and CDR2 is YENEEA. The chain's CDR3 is CASSPGTSGRTDTQYF. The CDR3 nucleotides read TGTGCCAGCAGCCCCGGGACTAGCGGGCGCACAGATACGCAGTATTTT.

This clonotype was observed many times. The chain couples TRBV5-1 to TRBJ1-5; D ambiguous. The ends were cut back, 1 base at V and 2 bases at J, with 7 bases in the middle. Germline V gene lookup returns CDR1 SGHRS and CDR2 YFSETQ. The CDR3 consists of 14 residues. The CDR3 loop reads CASSLTGGNQPQHF. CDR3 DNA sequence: TGCGCCAGCAGCTTGACCGGAGGCAATCAGCCCCAGCATTTT.

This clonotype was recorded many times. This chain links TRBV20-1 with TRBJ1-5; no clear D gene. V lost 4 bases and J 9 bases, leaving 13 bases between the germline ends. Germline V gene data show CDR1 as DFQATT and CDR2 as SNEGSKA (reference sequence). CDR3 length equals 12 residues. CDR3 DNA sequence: TGCAGTGCTATCTCAGGCTCCCGGCCCCAGCATTTT. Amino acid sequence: CSAISGSRPQHF.